A selection of T cell receptor beta chains follows, all from one sample in a study of T cells after yellow fever vaccination. TCRdb reanalysed the 5' RACE reads using MiXCR and keeps one entry per CDR3 protein. The data hold some 340,000 distinct CDR3 sequences, with about 11% observed a single time. The input for sequencing was CD4+ T cells sorted from PBMCs, taken 45 days after the yellow fever booster vaccination. These receptors were obtained from a man aged 18-30 years who received the YFV17D yellow fever vaccine. The CDR3 runs from the conserved cysteine through the conserved F or W. The order of the fields is D gene, V gene, J gene, clone size, CDR3 length, CDR3 DNA, CDR3 protein. D genes are given only for firm matches. Not all rows give a size; the values are once, few, many and, for expanded clones, a class.

NA	TRBV5-1	TRBJ2-4	NA	16	TGCGCCAGCAGCACTTTGCCAACAGGACGTGAGAACATTCAGTACTTC	CASSTLPTGRENIQYF
NA	TRBV7-3	TRBJ2-1	NA	14	TGTGCCAGCAGCTCCGGGACCTCCATGAATGAGCAGTTCTTC	CASSSGTSMNEQFF
TRBD2	TRBV24-1	TRBJ2-3	few	18	TGTGCCACCAGTGATTTGGGCGGGGGAGGATCTAGCACAGATACGCAGTATTTT	CATSDLGGGGSSTDTQYF
NA	TRBV6-2/TRBV6-3	TRBJ2-3	few	15	TGTGCCAGCAGTTTTAGCCCCGAAAGGTCGGATACGCAGTATTTT	CASSFSPERSDTQYF
NA	TRBV7-6	TRBJ2-7	NA	15	TGTGCCAGCAGCAATCCCCTTGGGGGCCACTACGAGCAGTACTTC	CASSNPLGGHYEQYF
NA	TRBV5-4	TRBJ2-5	NA	15	TGTGCCAGCAGCGGAGCCGGGGGGCTGGGGGAGACCCAGTACTTC	CASSGAGGLGETQYF
TRBD1	TRBV2	TRBJ2-2	few	14	TGTGCCTGTCGACAGGGGGAGGGCACCGGGGAGCTGTTTTTT	CACRQGEGTGELFF
NA	TRBV19	TRBJ1-1	NA	13	TGTGCCAGTAGTCAGTCTGTGAGCGCTGAAGCTTTCTTT	CASSQSVSAEAFF
NA	TRBV12-3/TRBV12-4	TRBJ1-3	few	13	TGTGCCAGCAGTACAGGGAATGAAAACACCATATATTTT	CASSTGNENTIYF
TRBD1	TRBV9	TRBJ2-5	NA	16	TGTGCCAGCAGCGCCGCGCTGGACAGGGTTCGAGAGACCCAGTACTTC	CASSAALDRVRETQYF
NA	TRBV9	TRBJ2-5	few	15	TGTGCCAGCAGCGTTACCGCAGAAATTCAAGAGACCCAGTACTTC	CASSVTAEIQETQYF
NA	TRBV3-1	TRBJ1-3	once	16	TGTGCCAGCAGCCAACGAATAAGGACAACTGGAAACACCATATATTTT	CASSQRIRTTGNTIYF
TRBD2	TRBV11-3	TRBJ2-3	NA	16	TGTGCCAGCAGCAGGACTAGCGGGCGCCGCACAGATACGCAGTATTTT	CASSRTSGRRTDTQYF
NA	TRBV5-6	TRBJ2-5	NA	15	TGTGCCAGCAGCTTCCTAGGGAAGACAGAAGAGACCCAGTACTTC	CASSFLGKTEETQYF
NA	TRBV10-2	TRBJ2-3	few	14	TGCGCCAGCAGTACCCGCAGGGAGGAGGATACGCAGTATTTT	CASSTRREEDTQYF
NA	TRBV27	TRBJ1-2	few	13	TGTGCCAGCAGCCTCGGCTTACGCGATGGCTACACCTTC	CASSLGLRDGYTF
NA	TRBV19	TRBJ2-7	few	14	TGTGCCAGTAGTTCCTGGGGAAGCTCCTACGAGCAGTACTTC	CASSSWGSSYEQYF
NA	TRBV3-1	TRBJ1-5	NA	14	TGTGCCAGCAGCCCCGGGACATCCTTTGGGCCCCAGCATTTT	CASSPGTSFGPQHF
NA	TRBV7-6	TRBJ2-5	many	17	TGTGCCAGCAGCTTAAGCAGGCCCGGGTTGGGACAAGAGACCCAGTACTTC	CASSLSRPGLGQETQYF
NA	TRBV20-1	TRBJ1-2	NA	16	TGCAGTGCCCCCGCGTCCGCTCTCGCGCAGAGATATGGCTACACCTTC	CSAPASALAQRYGYTF
NA	TRBV20-1	TRBJ1-1	NA	13	TGCAGTGCTGCTGACCCTCCGTCCACTGAAGCTTTCTTT	CSAADPPSTEAFF
NA	TRBV20-1	TRBJ1-1	few	14	TGCAGTGCTAGAGTACAGCCTATGAACACTGAAGCTTTCTTT	CSARVQPMNTEAFF
TRBD1	TRBV14	TRBJ1-3	NA	15	TGTGCCAGCAGTCTAGGGACAGTCTCTGGAAACACCATATATTTT	CASSLGTVSGNTIYF
TRBD2	TRBV27	TRBJ2-5	few	14	TGTGCCAGCAAAGAGGCGGGGGGGACAGAGACCCAGTACTTC	CASKEAGGTETQYF
NA	TRBV7-2	TRBJ1-5	many	14	TGTGCCAGCAGCTTAAAGGGGAACAATCAGCCCCAGCATTTT	CASSLKGNNQPQHF
NA	TRBV7-9	TRBJ1-5	NA	15	TGTGCCAGCAGCTTGGGGGGATTGAGCAATCAGCCCCAGCATTTT	CASSLGGLSNQPQHF
NA	TRBV7-9	TRBJ1-1	many	13	TGTGCCAGCAGTGAGGGGGGACGGGCTGAAGCTTTCTTT	CASSEGGRAEAFF
NA	TRBV7-3	TRBJ2-1	few	16	TGTGCCAGCAGCCTACAAGCGGCGAGCTCCTACAATGAGCAGTTCTTC	CASSLQAASSYNEQFF
NA	TRBV19	TRBJ1-5	many	13	TGTGCCAGTACCATGGCGGGGGTCCGGCCCCAGCATTTT	CASTMAGVRPQHF
NA	TRBV7-8	TRBJ1-5	NA	16	TGTGCCAGCAGCTTACGGGGGGAACATTACAATCAGCCCCAGCATTTT	CASSLRGEHYNQPQHF
NA	TRBV20-1	TRBJ2-3	few	15	TGCAGTGCTTCCCGGGCCGAGGGGGGCACAGATACGCAGTATTTT	CSASRAEGGTDTQYF
TRBD2	TRBV20-1	TRBJ2-5	few	14	TGCAGTCTACCGGGCGGGGGGGCATTGGAGACCCAGTACTTC	CSLPGGGALETQYF
NA	TRBV7-9	TRBJ2-3	NA	14	TGTGCCAGCAGCTTAGGGGGATCCCCAGATACGCAGTATTTT	CASSLGGSPDTQYF
TRBD1	TRBV5-1	TRBJ1-1	few	15	TGCGCCAGCAGCCCTAGGACAGGGCTGAACACTGAAGCTTTCTTT	CASSPRTGLNTEAFF
TRBD1	TRBV4-3	TRBJ1-1	NA	18	TGCGCCAGCAGCTTGCAAACCGGGACAGGGGACCGGGGGACTGAAGCTTTCTTT	CASSLQTGTGDRGTEAFF
NA	TRBV7-2	TRBJ1-1	few	15	TGTGCCAGCAGCGAGAGCAGGGTGTCGTACACTGAAGCTTTCTTT	CASSESRVSYTEAFF
NA	TRBV2	TRBJ2-5	NA	13	TGTGCCAGCAGTGAAAAGGGCGTCGGGACCCAGTACTTC	CASSEKGVGTQYF
NA	TRBV23-1	TRBJ2-5	many	15	TGCGCCAGCAGTCAATCCGGGGCTAAGGGAGAGACCCAGTACTTC	CASSQSGAKGETQYF
NA	TRBV3-1	TRBJ2-5	NA	14	TGTGCCAGCAGCCAAACTAGTTCATCAGAGACCCAGTACTTC	CASSQTSSSETQYF
NA	TRBV7-2	TRBJ1-2	few	13	TGTGCCAGCAGCTCGGACAGATGGGAGGGCTACACCTTC	CASSSDRWEGYTF
NA	TRBV5-4	TRBJ2-1	few	16	TGTGCCAGCAGCTTGAGTCTCCGGGGCTCCTACAATGAGCAGTTCTTC	CASSLSLRGSYNEQFF
TRBD1	TRBV10-3	TRBJ1-5	NA	14	TGTGCCACCTCCTTGGACAGGGCCTATCAGCCCCAGCATTTT	CATSLDRAYQPQHF
TRBD1	TRBV2	TRBJ2-2	many	15	TGTGCCAGCAGTGCTCGACAGGGGTCCACCGGGGAGCTGTTTTTT	CASSARQGSTGELFF
TRBD1	TRBV7-2	TRBJ2-4	few	16	TGTGCCAGCAGACCTCTGACAGGGGGTACCAAAAACATTCAGTACTTC	CASRPLTGGTKNIQYF
TRBD2	TRBV12-3/TRBV12-4	TRBJ2-5	few	16	TGTGCCAGCAGTTTCACCGGGACTAGCGTTCGAGAGACCCAGTACTTC	CASSFTGTSVRETQYF
NA	TRBV6-6	TRBJ1-5	few	13	TGTGCCAGCAGTTACCCGATCTTCCAGCCCCAGCATTTT	CASSYPIFQPQHF
NA	TRBV12-3/TRBV12-4	TRBJ1-5	many	14	TGTGCCAGCACAGGAGTTTATAGCAATCAGCCCCAGCATTTT	CASTGVYSNQPQHF
TRBD2	TRBV20-1	TRBJ2-3	NA	13	TGCAGAGCCCTAGCGGGGAGCACAGATACGCAGTATTTT	CRALAGSTDTQYF